These T cell receptor beta chains were read from a single sample in a study of blood T cell repertoires in COVID-19. Generated by immunoSEQ multiplex PCR, the TCRdb table keeps only in-frame clones and is missing some. The sample records around 42,000 clones, 80% to 90% being singletons. The sample consisted of peripheral blood. The source is a woman in her seventies in a cohort sampled during active COVID-19. Each CDR3 is given with its conserved first and last residue. D genes are given only for firm matches. Clone size is stated in some rows and not others, as once, few, many or a class when expanded.

D,length,V,size,J,CDR3,DNA
NA,15,TRBV5-1,NA,TRBJ2-1,CASSLPETGYNEQFF,TGCGCCAGCAGCTTGCCGGAGACCGGGTACAATGAGCAGTTCTTC
TRBD1,16,TRBV18,NA,TRBJ2-2,CASSSDRAGNTGELFF,TGTGCCAGCTCATCGGACAGGGCAGGGAACACCGGGGAGCTGTTTTTT
NA,13,TRBV6-6,once,TRBJ1-1,CASSPGRNTEAFF,TGTGCCAGCAGTCCCGGTAGGAACACTGAAGCTTTCTTT
TRBD1,14,TRBV5-6,NA,TRBJ1-2,CASSPRQGLYQYTF,TGTGCCAGCAGCCCTCGACAGGGGTTGTATCAGTACACCTTC
TRBD2,19,TRBV18,NA,TRBJ2-1,CASSSGLAGVKSSYNEQFF,TGTGCCAGCTCGTCGGGACTAGCGGGAGTTAAGTCTTCCTACAATGAGCAGTTCTTC
NA,15,TRBV28,NA,TRBJ1-4,CASRGGAAPDEKLFF,TGTGCCAGCAGGGGGGGTGCTGCTCCGGATGAAAAACTGTTTTTT
TRBD1,16,TRBV28,NA,TRBJ1-1,CASSLGTGTGVTEAFF,TGTGCCAGCAGTTTAGGGACCGGGACAGGGGTAACTGAAGCTTTCTTT
TRBD1,15,TRBV5-1,NA,TRBJ2-7,CASSLAGTAFYEQYF,TGCGCCAGCAGCTTGGCCGGGACAGCATTCTACGAGCAGTACTTC
TRBD2,18,TRBV18,NA,TRBJ2-2,CASSPIGTSDANTGELFF,TGTGCCAGCTCACCAATCGGGACTAGCGATGCGAACACCGGGGAGCTGTTTTTT
NA,13,TRBV6-5,NA,TRBJ2-2,CASRSQGPGELFF,TGTGCCAGCAGATCCCAGGGGCCCGGGGAGCTGTTTTTT
NA,16,TRBV5-4,NA,TRBJ2-2,CASSRGGQGNTGELFF,TGTGCCAGCAGCCGAGGCGGCCAGGGCAACACCGGGGAGCTGTTTTTT
TRBD1,16,TRBV9,NA,TRBJ1-1,CASSVGTGNMNTEAFF,TGTGCCAGCAGCGTAGGGACAGGGAACATGAACACTGAAGCTTTCTTT
TRBD2,14,TRBV6-5,NA,TRBJ2-7,CASSYQREIYEQYF,TGTGCCAGCAGTTACCAGCGGGAGATTTACGAGCAGTACTTC
NA,14,TRBV6-2/TRBV6-3,NA,TRBJ2-3,CASSPRGRGDTQYF,TGTGCCAGCAGCCCGAGAGGGAGAGGGGATACGCAGTATTTT
TRBD2,19,TRBV10-3,NA,TRBJ2-1,CAISKGLAGGGSSYNEQFF,TGTGCCATCAGTAAGGGACTAGCGGGAGGGGGGAGCTCCTACAATGAGCAGTTCTTC
NA,15,TRBV28,NA,TRBJ1-1,CASSIKPTGRTEAFF,TGTGCCAGCAGCATTAAGCCCACAGGGAGAACTGAAGCTTTCTTT
NA,12,TRBV12-3/TRBV12-4,NA,TRBJ2-1,CASSLARNEQFF,TGTGCCAGCAGTTTGGCTCGCAATGAGCAGTTCTTC
NA,14,TRBV6-1,NA,TRBJ2-7,CASSESGLNREQYF,TGTGCCAGCAGTGAATCGGGACTGAATAGGGAGCAGTACTTC
NA,15,TRBV6-6,NA,TRBJ1-5,CADPGGALSNQPQHF,TGTGCCGATCCGGGGGGAGCACTCAGCAATCAGCCCCAGCATTTT
TRBD1,12,TRBV30,few,TRBJ1-2,CAWTGGPYGYTF,TGTGCCTGGACAGGGGGACCTTACGGCTACACCTTC
TRBD2,14,TRBV19,NA,TRBJ2-1,CASSHGGREAEQFF,TGTGCCAGTAGCCACGGGGGGCGGGAGGCTGAGCAGTTCTTC
NA,17,TRBV7-9,few,TRBJ2-2,CASTFRPSSENTGELFF,TGTGCCAGCACCTTTCGCCCCTCATCAGAGAACACCGGGGAGCTGTTTTTT
NA,15,TRBV27,NA,TRBJ1-1,CASSLGGYWNTEAFF,TGTGCCAGCAGTTTGGGGGGGTACTGGAACACTGAAGCTTTCTTT
NA,13,TRBV3-1/TRBV3-2,NA,TRBJ2-7,CASSPGDRYEQYF,TGTGCCAGCAGCCCAGGGGACCGCTACGAGCAGTACTTC